This T cell receptor beta chain is drawn from a study of beta chain features in type 1 diabetes. Study-level points and caveats: TCRB CDR3 length was moderately but significantly reduced in all four CD4+ subsets of Type 1 diabetes patients. There was no resolution here of whether HLA type influences TCRB rearrangement.

On average, the one heparinised blood draw given by each donor was about 100 mL. The authors obtained over 95% purity in all sorted populations. Isolated RNA was reverse transcribed in full, so expressed TCRB transcripts were sequenced. Sequenced by immunoSEQ multiplex PCR; TCRdb stores in-frame clones only, minus some. The sample carries some 360,000 clones, 8.5% to 10% recorded once. CDR3 length: 12 amino acids. Germline CDR1 and CDR2: MNHEY and SMNVEV (reference sequence). Between the trimmed V and J ends, which lost 1 base and 5 bases, there was a span of 5 bases. This clone was counted only a few times. Its antigen remains unknown.

The sequencing input was central memory CD4+ T cells from blood. The chain uses TRBV27 and TRBJ1-1; D call uncertain. This TCR derives from a man younger than 40 with type 1 diabetes. In nucleotides, the CDR3 is TGTGCCAGCAGTTTATACGGAACTGAAGCTTTCTTT. It codes for CASSLYGTEAFF.